Each of the 15 T cell receptor beta chains below was sequenced from the same sample in a study of T-cell memory formation after mild COVID-19. TCRdb used MiXCR to reprocess the 5' RACE reads, holding one entry per CDR3 protein. The sample holds around 200,000 distinct CDR3 sequences; over 9.5% are singletons and the top ten take 3% to 3.5%. Sequencing was carried out using PBMCs or a T cell subset sorted from them (not recorded which). The receptor set was obtained from a man between 18 and 29 years old who had mild COVID-19 (a few samples of this study predate the infection). Cell type and time point are not known.

The chain has TRBV20-1 and TRBJ1-5; D is perhaps TRBD1 (5 bases). CDR1 is DFQATT, CDR2 SNEGSKA, per germline (reference sequence). This CDR3 has 12 amino acids. V gave up 3 bases and J gave up 5 bases, with 8 bases separating them. The CDR3 DNA is TGCAGTGCTAGGCAGGGTGATCAGCCCCAGCATTTT. Translating gives CSARQGDQPQHF.

Many counts were recorded for this clonotype. The chain couples TRBV12-3 or TRBV12-4 to TRBJ2-7; 8 bases align to TRBD1. The CDR3 is 14 amino acids. Trimming removed 5 bases from V and 2 bases from J; junction bases left unmatched: 5. The CDR3 loop is CASSPRQGPYEQYF. In nucleotides, the CDR3 is TGTGCCAGCAGTCCTCGACAGGGGCCCTACGAGCAGTACTTC.

The chain has TRBV30 and TRBJ1-6; D gene ambiguous. Germline CDR1 and CDR2: GTSNPN and SVGIG (reference sequence). V was shortened by 3 bases and J by 7 bases, with 7 bases between the two germline ends. CDR3 size: 12 residues. CDR3 residues: CAWSLRNSPLHF. CDR3 DNA sequence: TGTGCCTGGAGCCTAAGGAATTCACCCCTCCACTTT.

The chain is built from TRBV11-2 and TRBJ2-3, with TRBD2 matching 9 bases. Germline assignment: CDR1 SGHAT and CDR2 FQNNGV. This CDR3 has 15 amino acids. The junction had 3 bases not matched to a gene; V was cut back by 0 bases and J by 5 bases. The DNA for the CDR3 is TGTGCCAGCAGCTTAGAGCGGGGGGGCCTAGATACGCAGTATTTT. Protein product: CASSLERGGLDTQYF.

The chain carries TRBV20-1 and TRBJ1-1; weak D call: TRBD1 (6 bases). V was pared by 7 bases and J by 2 bases, with 14 bases between. The germline V gene has CDR1 DFQATT and CDR2 SNEGSKA (reference sequence). This CDR3 is built from 13 residues. The CDR3 is CSGRKGVNTEAFF. CDR3 bases: TGCAGTGGACGGAAGGGGGTTAACACTGAAGCTTTCTTT.

V and J are TRBV27 and TRBJ2-1; 9 nucleotides match TRBD2. V lost 2 bases and J lost 14; bases outside the gene matches: 4. The CDR3 is 12 amino acids. Germline values: CDR1 MNHEY, CDR2 SMNVEV (reference sequence). The CDR3 is CASSLAGGPKFF. Written as DNA, the CDR3 is TGTGCCAGCAGTTTAGCGGGGGGGCCCAAGTTCTTC.

The rearrangement links TRBV2 to TRBJ1-6; D remains ambiguous. This CDR3 comprises 14 residues. Germline-derived CDR1 and CDR2 are SNHLY and FYNNEI. V lost 6 bases, J lost 7 bases, and 13 bases lay in between. The CDR3 reads CASRRPEKNSPLHF. The DNA of the CDR3 is TGTGCCAGCAGGAGACCTGAAAAAAATTCACCCCTCCACTTT.

The chain couples TRBV10-3 to TRBJ2-1; 12 nucleotides agree with TRBD1. The J segment lost 7 bases and the V segment lost 10 bases, leaving 2 bases of the junction unmatched. The CDR3 has 12 amino acids. CDR1 is ENHRY and CDR2 is SYGVKD in the germline V gene. This chain's CDR3 is CATGQGANEQFF. The CDR3, as DNA: TGTGCCACGGGACAGGGGGCGAATGAGCAGTTCTTC.

In its sample, this clonotype was seen a few times. This chain joins TRBV18 and TRBJ2-5; D might be TRBD2 (6 bases). This CDR3 has 15 residues. The V gene lost 3 bases and the J gene lost 5 bases, with 16 bases spanning the gap. Germline V gene lookup returns CDR1 KGHSH and CDR2 LQKENI. The CDR3 DNA reads as TGTGCCAGCTCACCTGGGACTTCCGTGGGGGAGACCCAGTACTTC. It yields the protein CASSPGTSVGETQYF.

The V gene is TRBV4-1, the J gene TRBJ1-5; D not certain. There are 13 residues in the CDR3. The V end was cut by 4 bases, the J end by 3 bases, with 7 bases between. Germline-derived CDR1 and CDR2 are MGHRA and YSYEKL. The CDR3 coding sequence is TGCGCCAGCAGCCGCGACCACAATCAGCCCCAGCATTTT. It yields the protein CASSRDHNQPQHF.

This clonotype has a handful of counts. The genes are TRBV11-2 and TRBJ2-7; 9 bases line up with TRBD1. The V and J ends lost 7 bases and 4 bases, in that order; junction bases with no gene match: 8. This CDR3 has 14 residues. Per germline, CDR1 SGHAT and CDR2 FQNNGV. The CDR3 loop is CASTSRDRAYEQYF. The CDR3 nucleotides read TGTGCCAGCACCTCTCGGGACAGGGCTTACGAGCAGTACTTC.

This sequence joins TRBV4-3 and TRBJ1-3; no reliable D call. Germline loops: CDR1 LGHNA, CDR2 YSLEER. This CDR3 comprises 15 residues. The V end was cut by 1 base, the J end by 4 bases, with 11 bases between. CDR3 protein: CASSQGGGWGNTIYF. In nucleotides, the CDR3 is TGCGCCAGCAGCCAAGGAGGTGGATGGGGAAACACCATATATTTT.

This chain links TRBV27 with TRBJ2-6; no definite D call. V was pared by 10 bases and J by 0 bases, with 13 bases between. This CDR3 contains 15 residues. The V gene's germline CDR1 is MNHEY and CDR2 SMNVEV (reference sequence). The DNA of the CDR3 is TGTGCCACCAAAACGACCATCTCTGGGGCCAACGTCCTGACTTTC. This translates into CATKTTISGANVLTF.

The genes are TRBV4-2 and TRBJ2-3; D might be TRBD2 (5 bases). This CDR3 contains 15 residues. In germline, CDR1 is LGHNA, CDR2 YNFKEQ. The ends were cut back, 1 base at V and 3 bases at J, with 11 bases in the middle. The CDR3 is CASSQVPGLTDTQYF. The CDR3 region has the DNA TGTGCCAGCAGCCAAGTTCCGGGGTTGACAGATACGCAGTATTTT.

The chain couples TRBV5-1 to TRBJ2-5, with D maybe TRBD1 (6 bases). The germline V gene encodes CDR1 SGHRS and CDR2 YFSETQ. The CDR3 totals 14 residues. Deletions cut 3 bases from V and 5 bases from J, with 14 bases between. CDR3 region: CASSSRDTEETQYF. The DNA for the CDR3 is TGCGCCAGCAGCTCTAGGGACACCGAGGAGACCCAGTACTTC. Combining the CDR3 with reference TRBV5-1 and TRBJ2-5 gives the whole variable domain KAGVTQTPRYLIKTRGQQVTLSCSPISGHRSVSWYQQTPGQGLQFLFEYFSETQRNKGNFPGRFSGRQFSNSRSEMNVSTLELGDSALYLCASSSRDTEETQYFGPGTRLLVL.